Below, 30 T cell receptor beta chains from the same sample are listed, as sequenced in a study of T cell repertoires in cytomegalovirus infection. Using its own MiXCR run on the reads, TCRdb lists one record per CDR3 protein. Of around 95,000 distinct CDR3 sequences detected, roughly 29% appear once; the ten largest clones hold about 72%. For these TCRs, the target antigens are not known. The sequences come from CD8+ T cells from cultured PBMCs, collected from culture after CMV antigen stimulation. The receptors come from a human donor in good health (CMV status not recorded). Some clones in this sample may be carry-over from other donors' samples.

This clonotype appeared a few times. This sequence joins TRBV5-1 and TRBJ2-1; possible D gene TRBD1, 5 bases. V shed 4 bases and J shed 4 bases, with 15 bases lying between them. There are 15 residues in the CDR3. CDR1 and CDR2 from the germline V gene are SGHRS and YFSETQ. DNA for the CDR3: TGCGCCAGCAGCCAAATGGGGCCAGATTACAATGAGCAGTTCTTC. Residues: CASSQMGPDYNEQFF. Drawing the rest from reference TRBV5-1 and TRBJ2-1, the complete variable domain is KAGVTQTPRYLIKTRGQQVTLSCSPISGHRSVSWYQQTPGQGLQFLFEYFSETQRNKGNFPGRFSGRQFSNSRSEMNVSTLELGDSALYLCASSQMGPDYNEQFFGPGTRLTVL.

J is TRBJ2-1 and V is TRBV6-5, with D perhaps TRBD2 (6 bases). The CDR3 runs 16 residues. CDR1 is MNHEY, CDR2 SVGAGI, per germline. Trimming pared 0 bases from V and 3 bases from J, leaving 12 bases between. The CDR3 spells CASSYSDRLDYNEQFF. The CDR3 coding sequence is TGTGCCAGCAGTTACTCGGATCGACTAGACTACAATGAGCAGTTCTTC.

The J gene is TRBJ2-7, the V gene TRBV27; D is perhaps TRBD1 (6 bases). V dropped 10 bases and J dropped 6 bases, with 13 bases sitting between them. CDR1 MNHEY and CDR2 SMNVEV come from the germline V gene (reference sequence). The CDR3 is made up of 11 amino acids. CDR3 protein: CATGQTGEQYF. DNA for the CDR3: TGTGCCACAGGACAGACCGGCGAGCAGTACTTC.

This clonotype was seen only a few times. The chain recombines TRBV5-6 with TRBJ2-3; 9 bases fit TRBD2. The J segment lost 1 base and the V segment lost 4 bases, leaving 7 bases of the junction unmatched. This CDR3 spans 16 amino acids. Looked up from germline, CDR1 is SGHDT and CDR2 is YYEEEE. CDR3 region: CASSLGGGARTDTQYF. The CDR3 nucleotides read TGTGCCAGCAGCCTTGGCGGGGGGGCCCGCACAGATACGCAGTATTTT.

At least ten counts were recorded for this clonotype. V usage is TRBV10-3 and J usage is TRBJ1-1; D remains ambiguous. Germline V gene data show CDR1 as ENHRY and CDR2 as SYGVKD. Trimming took 10 bases from V and 1 from J, leaving 10 bases between them. This CDR3 region has 12 residues. CDR3 DNA: TGTGCCACAGTAGATACGAACACTGAAGCTTTCTTT. It codes for CATVDTNTEAFF.

This clonotype has just one count. The chain carries TRBV15 and TRBJ1-4; unclear D gene. Trimming removed 3 bases at V and 0 bases at J, with 14 bases between. The germline CDR1 and CDR2 sequences are LNHNV and YYDKDF (reference sequence). The CDR3 has 17 residues. CDR3 residues: CATSRRSPVATNEKLFF. The CDR3, as DNA: TGTGCCACCAGCAGGAGGTCCCCAGTTGCAACTAATGAAAAACTGTTTTTT.

The rearrangement links TRBV19 to TRBJ1-5; no reliable D call. The CDR3 contains 16 residues. Germline CDR1 reads LNHDA; CDR2 reads SQIVND (reference sequence). The germline V and J ends were trimmed by 3 bases and 4 bases, with 16 bases remaining between them. The CDR3 DNA follows: TGTGCCAGTAGTATCGATGAAGGCGGAGGGAATCAGCCCCAGCATTTT. Translated, it gives CASSIDEGGGNQPQHF. Based on the CDR3 plus reference TRBV19 and TRBJ1-5, the full variable domain is DGGITQSPKYLFRKEGQNVTLSCEQNLNHDAMYWYRQDPGQGLRLIYYSQIVNDFQKGDIAEGYSVSREKKESFPLTVTSAQKNPTAFYLCASSIDEGGGNQPQHFGDGTRLSIL.

This chain connects TRBV6-2 or TRBV6-3 to TRBJ1-1; 10 positions agree with TRBD1. V trimming: 2 bases; J trimming: 8 bases; junction bases outside the gene matches: 11. CDR1 MNHEY and CDR2 SVGEGT come from the germline V gene. This CDR3 region has 16 residues. The CDR3 spells CASSYEPGQGKREAFF. In DNA, the CDR3 is TGTGCCAGCAGTTACGAACCGGGACAGGGGAAGCGGGAAGCTTTCTTT.

This clonotype has at least ten counts. The chain carries TRBV4-1 and TRBJ2-3; 7 nucleotides align to TRBD2. The germline V gene encodes CDR1 MGHRA and CDR2 YSYEKL. Losses at the gene ends were 5 bases for V and 0 bases for J; bases not matched to a gene: 5. This CDR3 region has 15 residues. The CDR3 nucleotides are TGCGCCAGCAGCTTAAACGGGGGGAGCACAGATACGCAGTATTTT. It encodes CASSLNGGSTDTQYF.

The chain employs TRBV5-1 and TRBJ1-1; D remains ambiguous. V was cut by 4 bases and J by 1 base, with 11 bases left in between. The CDR3 runs 14 residues. Germline values: CDR1 SGHRS, CDR2 YFSETQ. CDR3 amino acids: CASSQSMPNTEAFF. The CDR3 DNA sequence: TGCGCCAGCAGCCAGTCGATGCCGAACACTGAAGCTTTCTTT.

This clonotype showed up many times. This sequence joins TRBV4-1 and TRBJ1-1; a weak D match, TRBD1 (5 bases). With 4 bases removed from V and 4 bases from J, the gap between germline ends came to 13 bases. Germline V gene data show CDR1 as MGHRA and CDR2 as YSYEKL. The CDR3 spans 14 residues. The CDR3 protein is CASSLDSGGTEAFF. CDR3 coding DNA: TGCGCCAGCAGCCTAGACTCGGGGGGCACTGAAGCTTTCTTT.

The chain employs TRBV7-9 and TRBJ2-7; possible D gene TRBD1, 5 bases. This CDR3 has 12 residues. Germline assignment: CDR1 SEHNR and CDR2 FQNEAQ (reference sequence). The ends were cut back, 3 bases at V and 7 bases at J, with 10 bases in the middle. The CDR3 region has the DNA TGTGCCAGCAGCTTCGTCAGGGAAGAGCAGTACTTC. Translating gives CASSFVREEQYF.

In this sample, this clonotype turned up a few times. The CDR3 sequence is CASSLNSNYGYTF. The CDR3 coding sequence is TGCGCCAGCAGCTTGAACAGTAACTATGGCTACACCTTC. J is TRBJ1-2 and V is TRBV5-1; D not resolved. The CDR3 runs 13 residues. CDR1 and CDR2 from the germline V gene are SGHRS and YFSETQ. V was trimmed by 1 base and J by 1 base, leaving 5 bases between them. Full variable domain (rest looked up from reference TRBV5-1 and TRBJ1-2): KAGVTQTPRYLIKTRGQQVTLSCSPISGHRSVSWYQQTPGQGLQFLFEYFSETQRNKGNFPGRFSGRQFSNSRSEMNVSTLELGDSALYLCASSLNSNYGYTFGSGTRLTVV.

The DNA of the CDR3 is TGTGCCAGCAGCCCCCCAGGTTCCCAGGGAGAGCAGTTCTTC. It codes for CASSPPGSQGEQFF. The chain uses TRBV14 and TRBJ2-1, with TRBD1 as a possible D gene (5 bases). Looked up from germline, CDR1 is SGHDN and CDR2 is FVKESK. CDR3 length: 14 amino acids. V shed 4 bases and J shed 10 bases, with 17 bases lying between them.

The V call is TRBV2, the J call TRBJ2-2; D not certain. This CDR3 contains 16 residues. V lost 7 bases, J lost 0 bases, and 15 bases lay in between. Germline CDR1 and CDR2: SNHLY and FYNNEI. DNA for the CDR3: TGTGCCAGCACCTCTAGGGCGGCTTCGAACACCGGGGAGCTGTTTTTT. Its translation: CASTSRAASNTGELFF.

The V and J genes are TRBV19 and TRBJ2-1; 8 bases fit TRBD2. V shed 10 bases, J shed 7 bases, and the junction held 15 bases outside the gene matches. This CDR3 comprises 15 residues. Germline V gene sequence: CDR1 LNHDA, CDR2 SQIVND (reference sequence). The CDR3 nucleotides read TGTGCCACTCTAGGCAGCGGGGGTACAAGGAATGAGCAGTTCTTC. This gives the protein CATLGSGGTRNEQFF.

This clonotype has just a few counts. This chain uses TRBV7-2 with TRBJ2-1; TRBD2 matches 9 bases. This CDR3 is 15 amino acids long. Germline V gene lookup returns CDR1 SGHTA and CDR2 FQGNSA. Germline trimming cut 1 base from V and 9 bases from J; bases unmatched to any gene: 7. The CDR3: CASSLVWTSDSEQFF. The DNA of the CDR3 is TGTGCCAGCAGCTTAGTCTGGACTAGCGATAGTGAGCAGTTCTTC.

The sample holds a few counts of this clonotype. The genes are TRBV7-6 and TRBJ2-3; the D gene could be TRBD1 or TRBD2 (6 bases each). Germline CDR1 reads SGHVS; CDR2 reads FNYEAQ. The CDR3 loop spans 13 amino acids. Here the CDR3 DNA reads TGTCGAGGGGGGCAGGGTAGCACAGATACGCAGTATTTT. Protein product: CRGGQGSTDTQYF.

This clonotype was seen at least ten times. The chain has TRBV7-8 and TRBJ2-2; no firm D call. CDR1 is SGHVS and CDR2 is FQNEAQ in the germline V gene. The V and J ends lost 1 base and 3 bases respectively, with 9 bases between them. The CDR3 is made up of 15 amino acids. The chain's CDR3 is CASSLVRQDTGELFF. The CDR3 bases are TGTGCCAGCAGCTTAGTTCGGCAAGACACCGGGGAGCTGTTTTTT.

This clonotype appeared a few times. The chain has TRBV13 and TRBJ2-1; perhaps TRBD1 as D (5 bases). The germline V gene encodes CDR1 PRHDT and CDR2 FYEKMQ (reference sequence). Trimming cost V 5 bases and J 10 bases, with 18 bases left between them. The CDR3 is 14 residues long. CDR3 loop: CASSPHKGAQEQFF. DNA for the CDR3: TGTGCCAGCAGCCCCCATAAAGGGGCTCAAGAGCAGTTCTTC.

The chain has TRBV5-6 and TRBJ1-6, with TRBD1 as a possible D gene (5 bases). V lost 7 bases and J 6 bases, leaving 20 bases between the germline ends. The CDR3 length is 16 residues. Germline V gene lookup returns CDR1 SGHDT and CDR2 YYEEEE. The CDR3 reads CASSRQPGGTNSPLHF. As DNA, the CDR3 is TGTGCCAGCTCCCGTCAACCGGGGGGTACTAATTCACCCCTCCACTTT.

At least ten counts were recorded for this clonotype. The chain couples TRBV2 to TRBJ2-7; D ambiguous. Germline V gives CDR1 SNHLY, CDR2 FYNNEI. CDR3 size: 13 residues. The V end was cut by 2 bases, the J end by 1 base, with 6 bases between. The CDR3 region has the DNA TGTGCCAGCAGTGAAATGGGGTCCTACGAGCAGTACTTC. It specifies CASSEMGSYEQYF.

The chain uses TRBV15 and TRBJ2-7; 10 bases align to TRBD1. CDR1 is LNHNV, CDR2 YYDKDF, per germline (reference sequence). Trimming removed 1 base from V and 5 bases from J; junction bases left unmatched: 2. The CDR3 runs 14 residues. The CDR3 here is CATSRVTGGDEQYF. CDR3 DNA sequence: TGTGCCACCAGCAGAGTGACAGGGGGCGACGAGCAGTACTTC. Full variable domain (remainder filled in from reference TRBV15 and TRBJ2-7): DAMVIQNPRYQVTQFGKPVTLSCSQTLNHNVMYWYQQKSSQAPKLLFHYYDKDFNNEADTPDNFQSRRPNTSFCFLDIRSPGLGDTAMYLCATSRVTGGDEQYFGPGTRLTVT.

This clonotype was counted many times. This chain uses TRBV9 with TRBJ2-7, with 8 nucleotides matching TRBD2. The V gene's germline CDR1 is SGDLS and CDR2 YYNGEE. This CDR3 region has 15 residues. V gave up 3 bases and J gave up 0 bases; unmatched junction bases: 5. Here the CDR3 DNA reads TGTGCCAGCAGCGGAACTAGCGGTTTCTCCTACGAGCAGTACTTC. Translation gives CASSGTSGFSYEQYF.

The V and J genes are TRBV2 and TRBJ2-5; 12 positions agree with TRBD2. CDR3 length equals 18 residues. V dropped 0 bases and J dropped 4; count of bases not matched to a gene: 9. Germline V lookup: CDR1 SNHLY, CDR2 FYNNEI. The CDR3 protein is CASSEAPASGGAGETQYF. The CDR3 DNA sequence: TGTGCCAGCAGTGAAGCGCCGGCTAGCGGGGGGGCTGGAGAGACCCAGTACTTC.

Comment on this clonotype: A much larger clone differs from this one at a single base, so this may be a read error. V usage is TRBV7-9 and J usage is TRBJ1-6; D not certain. CDR1 and CDR2 (germline): SEHNR, FQNEAQ (reference sequence). The length of the CDR3 is 16 residues. CDR3 loop: CASSDVGLGYNSPLLF. In DNA form, the CDR3 reads TGTGCCAGCAGCGACGTGGGCCTCGGCTATAATTCACCCCTCCTCTTT.

This clonotype was found a few times. The J gene is TRBJ2-7, the V gene TRBV27; 9 positions agree with TRBD1. This CDR3 is built from 15 residues. The junction had 6 bases not matched to a gene; V was cut back by 5 bases and J by 1 base. Germline V lookup: CDR1 MNHEY, CDR2 SMNVEV (reference sequence). DNA for the CDR3: TGTGCCAGCAGTCATACCGGGACAGGGTCCTACGAGCAGTACTTC. It encodes CASSHTGTGSYEQYF.

This clonotype was found many times. The chain employs TRBV5-1 and TRBJ1-1; D gene ambiguous. The CDR3 runs 14 residues. Germline CDR1 and CDR2: SGHRS and YFSETQ. Trimming took off 2 bases at V and 0 bases at J, with 8 bases between the two ends. The CDR3 region has the DNA TGCGCCAGCAGCTTTACAGCTATGAACACTGAAGCTTTCTTT. Its translation is CASSFTAMNTEAFF.

The chain combines TRBV5-4 with TRBJ2-1; maybe TRBD2 (6 bases). In germline, CDR1 is SGHNT, CDR2 YYREEE (reference sequence). The CDR3 covers 14 residues. Between the trimmed V and J ends, which lost 4 bases and 5 bases, there was a span of 13 bases. CDR3 DNA: TGTGCCAGCAGCGGGGTATTAGCGGACAATGAGCAGTTCTTC. Translating gives CASSGVLADNEQFF.

The chain combines TRBV10-3 with TRBJ2-1; 14 bases agree with TRBD2. The CDR3 runs to 16 residues. The ends lost 6 bases at V and 7 bases at J; junction bases unmatched: 8. Per germline, CDR1 ENHRY and CDR2 SYGVKD. The CDR3 nucleotides are TGTGCCATCAGCGAGGGACTAGCGGGGGCCGGGAATGAGCAGTTCTTC. This codes for CAISEGLAGAGNEQFF.